A single sample gave rise to the 14 T cell receptor beta chains below, sequenced in a study of vaccination and CD4 T cells after COVID-19. What these receptors recognize is not known. The treatment: roughly nine-day PBMC culture with coronavirus spike peptide pools or control peptides (ViraFEST assay). The Oncomine TCR Beta short-read assay generated sequence data from the DNA of cultured CD4+ T cells. TCRdb redid the calling of the PCR reads with MiXCR, one entry per CDR3 protein. The table shows about 14,000 distinct CDR3 sequences, with around three fifths occurring only once. Specimen: CD4+ T cells from blood, cultured in vitro. These receptors were obtained from a human donor who had recovered from COVID-19.

By its share, this clonotype is large. CDR3 nucleotide sequence: TGCAGCACCAGACGGACAGGGGGCGACGAGCAGTACTTC. Its protein product is CSTRRTGGDEQYF. The J gene is TRBJ2-7, the V gene TRBV29-1, with TRBD1 matching 11 bases. This CDR3 has 13 residues. Losses at the gene ends were 8 bases for V and 5 bases for J; bases not matched to a gene: 8. Germline lookup yields CDR1 SQVTM and CDR2 ANQGSEA.

V and J are TRBV5-1 and TRBJ2-4, with D perhaps matching TRBD1 (7 bases). CDR3 length: 14 amino acids. With 0 bases removed from V and 6 bases from J, the gap between germline ends came to 10 bases. The germline CDR1 and CDR2 sequences are SGHRS and YFSETQ. For the CDR3, the DNA is TGCGCCAGCAGCTTGGGACAGGGAGGAAACATTCAGTACTTC. Translated: CASSLGQGGNIQYF.

The genes are TRBV7-9 and TRBJ2-7; 11 bases are shared with TRBD2. V lost 4 bases and J lost 2; bases outside the gene matches: 4. This CDR3 has 15 residues. The germline V gene encodes CDR1 SEHNR and CDR2 FQNEAQ (reference sequence). The CDR3 reads CASSSPGLAAYEQYF. DNA of the CDR3: TGTGCCAGCAGCTCCCCGGGACTAGCGGCCTACGAGCAGTACTTC.

J is TRBJ1-1 and V is TRBV20-1; 10 nucleotides agree with TRBD1. From germline, CDR1 is DFQATT and CDR2 SNEGSKA (reference sequence). The CDR3 is 17 amino acids. The V gene end was trimmed by 4 bases and the J gene end by 1 base; junction bases not matched to a gene: 12. CDR3 coding DNA: TGCAGTGCTACGACGACAGGGGGCCGCGTGAGGAACACTGAAGCTTTCTTT. Amino acids: CSATTTGGRVRNTEAFF.

This clonotype was seen a handful of times. The V and J genes are TRBV15 and TRBJ2-1; 7 bases are shared with TRBD1. J lost 7 bases, V lost 0 bases, and 12 bases had no gene match. CDR3 size: 17 residues. CDR1 LNHNV and CDR2 YYDKDF come from the germline V gene (reference sequence). The CDR3 DNA is TGTGCCACCAGCAGAGATTTAGGGTCAGGGGGTTTGAATGAGCAGTTCTTC. It is translated as CATSRDLGSGGLNEQFF.

The chain recombines TRBV28 with TRBJ1-2; TRBD1 agrees at 9 bases. The ends lost 5 bases at V and 4 bases at J; junction bases unmatched: 5. The germline gives CDR1 MDHEN, CDR2 SYDVKM. This CDR3 has 14 residues. The CDR3 sequence is CASSPTGGGYGYTF. DNA for the CDR3: TGTGCCAGCAGTCCGACAGGGGGAGGCTATGGCTACACCTTC.

V gene TRBV15 combines with J gene TRBJ2-3; D not resolved. CDR1 is LNHNV, CDR2 YYDKDF, per germline (reference sequence). The V end was cut by 8 bases, the J end by 1 base, with 28 bases between. The CDR3 contains 19 residues. The CDR3 here is CATPGPPHNRTSCTDTQYF. The CDR3, as DNA: TGTGCCACCCCCGGCCCCCCCCACAACCGGACCAGCTGCACAGATACGCAGTATTTT.

This chain joins TRBV20-1 and TRBJ2-7; 10 bases are shared with TRBD2. V shed 6 bases and J 0 bases; nucleotides not matched to a gene: 5. CDR3 length: 14 residues. Germline assignment: CDR1 DFQATT and CDR2 SNEGSKA (reference sequence). The CDR3 DNA reads as TGCAGTGCGGGACTAGCGTCGAGCTCCTACGAGCAGTACTTC. Its translation: CSAGLASSSYEQYF.

J is TRBJ1-5 and V is TRBV27, with no clear D. This CDR3 spans 15 amino acids. V lost 2 bases and J lost 1, with 9 bases in between. The V gene's germline CDR1 is MNHEY and CDR2 SMNVEV (reference sequence). The CDR3 sequence is CASSLRQPSNQPQHF. The CDR3 DNA is TGTGCCAGCAGTTTAAGACAACCCAGCAATCAGCCCCAGCATTTT.

This clonotype was counted a few times. This chain links TRBV27 with TRBJ2-2; D not certain. CDR3 length: 14 residues. Germline V gives CDR1 MNHEY, CDR2 SMNVEV (reference sequence). Trimming removed 7 bases from V and 4 bases from J, with 13 bases in between. This CDR3 is CASTPSVSTGELFF. CDR3 bases: TGTGCCAGCACCCCCTCCGTGAGCACCGGGGAGCTGTTTTTT.

This chain joins TRBV20-1 and TRBJ2-2; D remains unclear. Germline V lookup: CDR1 DFQATT, CDR2 SNEGSKA (reference sequence). V was pared by 0 bases and J by 5 bases, with 13 bases between. The CDR3 has 15 residues. CDR3 in DNA: TGCAGTGCTAGAGACCGCTGGGGTGGAACCGGGGAGCTGTTTTTT. Residues: CSARDRWGGTGELFF.

The rearrangement links TRBV6-2 or TRBV6-3 to TRBJ2-7; 8 nucleotides match TRBD1. Germline V CDR1 and CDR2: MNHEY, SVGEGT. V trimming: 6 bases; J trimming: 1 base; junction bases outside the gene matches: 8. The CDR3 is made up of 15 amino acids. CDR3 DNA: TGTGCCAGCAGAACGGACAGGGTCGGGTCCTACGAGCAGTACTTC. It encodes CASRTDRVGSYEQYF.

The chain carries TRBV7-9 and TRBJ2-1; 12 bases are shared with TRBD2. The germline gives CDR1 SEHNR, CDR2 FQNEAQ (reference sequence). Trimming removed 4 bases from V and 9 bases from J; junction bases left unmatched: 19. The length of the CDR3 is 19 residues. The CDR3 protein is CASSSERLAGGLMLGEQFF. The CDR3 DNA is TGTGCCAGCAGCTCCGAACGGCTAGCGGGAGGGCTGATGCTAGGTGAGCAGTTCTTC.

There are a few counts of this clonotype. The rearrangement links TRBV11-1 to TRBJ2-3, with 8 bases that match TRBD1. The CDR3 spans 15 residues. The germline gives CDR1 SGHAT, CDR2 FQDESV (reference sequence). V was pared by 4 bases and J by 5 bases, with 8 bases of the junction left unmatched. Here the CDR3 DNA reads TGTGCCAGCAGCTCCTCTCAGGGGGCGGTAGATACGCAGTATTTT. It is translated as CASSSSQGAVDTQYF.